The source of this TCR beta chain is a study of beta chain features in type 1 diabetes. Since all of the isolated RNA was reverse transcribed, expressed TCRB transcripts were what got sequenced. TCRdb's table, derived via immunoSEQ multiplex PCR, lists solely in-frame clones and lacks some. The sample has around 400,000 clones, 10% to 15% seen once; the top ten hold approximately 0.015%. One heparinised blood draw averaging about 116 mL was given by each donor. Germline V gene data show CDR1 as SGHTA and CDR2 as FQGNSA. The CDR3 is 15 residues long. Trimming took off 0 bases at V and 8 bases at J, with 16 bases between the two ends. This clone occurred a few times. Antigen: not known. Findings and caveats of the study: No resolution was reached here on whether HLA type influences TCRB rearrangement. In type 1 diabetes patients, VDJ junctions had fewer insertions; deletions at these junctions were more frequent. Within patients, naive, central memory and Treg TCRB repertoires seemed more similar than within healthy donors.

This TCR came from a man between 18 and 29 years old in good health. This rearrangement joins TRBV7-2 to TRBJ1-2, with D perhaps matching TRBD1 (6 bases). The sample was naive CD4+ T cells from blood. The DNA for the CDR3 is TGTGCCAGCAGCTTAGCGCAGACAGGCCAAGGGGGCTACACCTTC. Protein sequence: CASSLAQTGQGGYTF. The variable domain in full, with the rest retrieved from reference TRBV7-2 and TRBJ1-2, is GAGVSQSPSNKVTEKGKDVELRCDPISGHTALYWYRQSLGQGLEFLIYFQGNSAPDKSGLPSDRFSAERTGGSVSTLTIQRTQQEDSAVYLCASSLAQTGQGGYTFGSGTRLTVV.